The clone carrying this T cell receptor beta chain was counted only a few times. Germline CDR1 SGHRS, CDR2 YFSETQ. With 1 base clipped from V and 3 bases from J, the junction kept 5 bases outside the gene matches. The CDR3 length is 16 residues. The data stem from a study of control samples from healthy donors and cancer patients. The repertoire was sequenced with immunoSEQ multiplex PCR; TCRdb's copy has only in-frame clones and lacks some. The sample lists some 120,000 clones, about 90% occurring once. The clonotype originates from a man aged 18 to 29 in good health. The sample was blood. V usage is TRBV5-1 and J usage is TRBJ1-3; 9 bases fit TRBD1. This chain's CDR3 is CASSLTGTGYGNTIYF. The CDR3 DNA reads as TGCGCCAGCAGCTTGACCGGGACAGGGTATGGAAACACCATATATTTT. The whole variable domain, remainder taken from reference TRBV5-1 and TRBJ1-3, is KAGVTQTPRYLIKTRGQQVTLSCSPISGHRSVSWYQQTPGQGLQFLFEYFSETQRNKGNFPGRFSGRQFSNSRSEMNVSTLELGDSALYLCASSLTGTGYGNTIYFGEGSWLTVV.